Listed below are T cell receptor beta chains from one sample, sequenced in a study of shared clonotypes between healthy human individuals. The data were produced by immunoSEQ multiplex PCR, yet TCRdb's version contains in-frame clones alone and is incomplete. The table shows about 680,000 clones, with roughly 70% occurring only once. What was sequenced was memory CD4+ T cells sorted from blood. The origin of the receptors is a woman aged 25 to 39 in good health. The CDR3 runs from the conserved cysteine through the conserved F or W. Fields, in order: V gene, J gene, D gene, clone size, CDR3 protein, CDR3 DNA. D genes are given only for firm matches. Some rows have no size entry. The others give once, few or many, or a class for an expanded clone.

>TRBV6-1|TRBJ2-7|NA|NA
CASSVIGPRRDEQYF
TGTGCCAGCAGTGTGATTGGACCACGGAGGGACGAGCAGTACTTC
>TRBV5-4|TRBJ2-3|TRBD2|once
CASSRVAGPSTDTQYF
TGTGCCAGCAGCAGAGTAGCGGGACCTAGCACAGATACGCAGTATTTT
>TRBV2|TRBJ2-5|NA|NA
CASSGGRQETQYF
TGTGCCAGCAGTGGAGGAAGACAAGAGACCCAGTACTTC
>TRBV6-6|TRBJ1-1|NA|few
CASRINRENTEAFF
TGTGCCAGCAGGATAAACAGGGAGAACACTGAAGCTTTCTTT
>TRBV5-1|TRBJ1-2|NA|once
CASSLAGLFTYGYTF
TGCGCCAGCAGCTTGGCCGGACTGTTTACCTATGGCTACACCTTC
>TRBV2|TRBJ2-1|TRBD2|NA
CASRSTSGYNEQFF
TGTGCCAGCAGGTCTACTAGCGGCTACAATGAGCAGTTCTTC
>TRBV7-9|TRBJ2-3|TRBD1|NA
CASSQGQGADTQYF
TGTGCCAGCAGCCAGGGACAGGGTGCCGATACGCAGTATTTT
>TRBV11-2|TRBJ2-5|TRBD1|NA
CASSTRQGRGETQYF
TGTGCCAGCAGCACGAGACAGGGAAGGGGAGAGACCCAGTACTTC
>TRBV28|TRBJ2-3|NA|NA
CASSLSLFFGIHTDTQYF
TGTGCCAGCAGTTTATCCCTATTTTTCGGGATACACACAGATACGCAGTATTTT
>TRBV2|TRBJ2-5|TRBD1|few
CATRQGGETQYF
TGTGCCACTCGACAGGGGGGCGAGACCCAGTACTTC
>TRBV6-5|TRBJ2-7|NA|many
CASSGGPQFYEQYF
TGTGCCAGCAGTGGGGGACCGCAATTCTACGAGCAGTACTTC
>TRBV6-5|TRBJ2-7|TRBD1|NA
CASRLDRGREQYF
TGTGCCAGCAGGTTGGACAGGGGACGAGAGCAGTACTTC
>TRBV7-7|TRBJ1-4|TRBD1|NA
CASSTGQNEKLFF
TGTGCCAGCAGCACGGGACAGAATGAAAAACTGTTTTTT
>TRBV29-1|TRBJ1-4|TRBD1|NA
CSVGDRGEKLFF
TGCAGCGTTGGGGACAGGGGGGAAAAACTGTTTTTT
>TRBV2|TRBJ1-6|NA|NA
CASTKDGLNSPLHF
TGTGCCAGCACTAAGGACGGACTTAATTCACCCCTCCACTTT
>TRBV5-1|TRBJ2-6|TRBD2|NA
CASSYGLAGALRANVLTF
TGCGCCAGCAGCTACGGACTAGCGGGAGCCCTCCGGGCCAACGTCCTGACTTTC
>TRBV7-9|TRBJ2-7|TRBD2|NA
CASSLAGGLSYEQYF
TGTGCCAGCAGCTTAGCGGGAGGGCTCTCCTACGAGCAGTACTTC
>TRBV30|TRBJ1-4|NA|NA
CAWSPQGYEKLFF
TGTGCCTGGAGTCCCCAGGGTTATGAAAAACTGTTTTTT
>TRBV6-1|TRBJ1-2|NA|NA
CASSELIRGGYGYTF
TGTGCCAGCAGTGAATTGATCAGAGGAGGCTATGGCTACACCTTC
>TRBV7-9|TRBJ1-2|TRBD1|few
CASSLGSAGGRYGYTF
TGTGCCAGCAGCTTAGGTTCTGCAGGGGGCAGGTATGGCTACACCTTC
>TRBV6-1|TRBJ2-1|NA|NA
CASSEANRGRQFF
TGTGCCAGCAGTGAAGCGAATCGGGGGCGGCAGTTCTTC
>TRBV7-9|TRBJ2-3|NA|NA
CASSTTGVADTQYF
TGTGCCAGCAGTACAACGGGAGTAGCAGATACGCAGTATTTT
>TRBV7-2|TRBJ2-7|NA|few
CASSSAYGVGEQYF
TGTGCCAGCAGCTCAGCATACGGTGTTGGGGAGCAGTACTTC
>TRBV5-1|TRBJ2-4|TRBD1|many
CASSPGQAYDIQYF
TGCGCCAGCAGCCCGGGACAGGCTTATGACATTCAGTACTTC
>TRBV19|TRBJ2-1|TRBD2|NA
CASNTLAGVGNEQFF
TGTGCCAGTAACACACTAGCGGGAGTTGGCAATGAGCAGTTCTTC
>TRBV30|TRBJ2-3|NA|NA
CAWSPDSDTQYF
TGTGCCTGGAGCCCTGACTCGGATACGCAGTATTTT
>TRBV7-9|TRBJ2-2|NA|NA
CASSLATGTTGELFF
TGTGCCAGCAGCTTAGCGACGGGTACTACCGGGGAGCTGTTTTTT
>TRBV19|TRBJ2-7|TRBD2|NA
CASSAGESSYEQYF
TGTGCCAGTAGTGCGGGGGAAAGCTCCTACGAGCAGTACTTC
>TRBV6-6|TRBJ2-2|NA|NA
CASSVRNTGELFF
TGTGCCAGCAGTGTGCGGAACACCGGGGAGCTGTTTTTT
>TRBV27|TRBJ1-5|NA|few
CASSFLRNQPQHF
TGTGCCAGCAGTTTTCTTCGGAATCAGCCCCAGCATTTT
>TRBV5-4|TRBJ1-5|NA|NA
CASSPRSGTADQPQHF
TGTGCCAGCAGCCCCAGGTCGGGGACTGCAGATCAGCCCCAGCATTTT
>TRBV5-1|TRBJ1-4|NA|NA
CASSLVDRNNEKLFF
TGCGCCAGCAGCTTGGTCGACAGGAATAATGAAAAACTGTTTTTT
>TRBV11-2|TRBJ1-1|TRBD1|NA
CASSLGGQGRNFF
TGTGCCAGCAGCTTAGGTGGACAGGGCCGCAATTTCTTT
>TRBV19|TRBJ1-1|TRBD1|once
CASSAQGAGNSEAFF
TGTGCCAGTAGTGCACAGGGGGCTGGGAACTCTGAAGCTTTCTTT
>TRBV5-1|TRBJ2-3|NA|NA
CASGGPPSTDTQYF
TGCGCCAGCGGTGGGCCCCCTAGCACAGATACGCAGTATTTT
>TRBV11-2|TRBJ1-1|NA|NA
CASSLMRGSGTEAFF
TGTGCCAGCAGCTTAATGAGGGGGTCCGGGACTGAAGCTTTCTTT
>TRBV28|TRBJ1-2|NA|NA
CASSDRTGNYGYTF
TGTGCCAGCAGCGATAGGACGGGGAACTATGGCTACACCTTC
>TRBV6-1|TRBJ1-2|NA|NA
CASSWENGRYYGYTF
TGTGCCAGCAGTTGGGAAAACGGACGGTACTATGGCTACACCTTC
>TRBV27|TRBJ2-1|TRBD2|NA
CASSLVWLAGSQQFF
TGTGCCAGCAGTTTAGTATGGCTAGCGGGAAGCCAGCAGTTCTTC
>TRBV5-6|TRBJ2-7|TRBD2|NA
CASSFTSGSVNEQYF
TGTGCCAGCAGCTTCACTAGCGGGAGTGTTAACGAGCAGTACTTC
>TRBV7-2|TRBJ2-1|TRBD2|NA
CASSLQRGTYNEQFF
TGTGCCAGCAGCTTACAGCGGGGGACCTACAATGAGCAGTTCTTC
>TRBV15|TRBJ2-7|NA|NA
CATSRGAAYKNYEQYF
TGTGCCACCAGCAGAGGGGCGGCCTACAAAAACTACGAGCAGTACTTC
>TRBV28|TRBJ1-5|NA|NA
CASSIRTPRQPQHF
TGTGCCAGCAGTATCCGGACCCCGAGGCAGCCCCAGCATTTT
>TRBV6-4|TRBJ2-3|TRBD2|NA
CASPSGLATDTQYF
TGTGCCAGCCCATCAGGACTAGCGACAGATACGCAGTATTTT
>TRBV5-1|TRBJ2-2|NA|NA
CASSSPMNTGELFF
TGCGCCAGCAGCTCCCCTATGAACACCGGGGAGCTGTTTTTT
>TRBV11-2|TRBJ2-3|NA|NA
CASSPSNRVVEDTQYF
TGTGCCAGCAGCCCGTCGAACAGGGTGGTAGAAGATACGCAGTATTTT
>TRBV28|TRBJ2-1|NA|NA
CASSLGMFEFF
TGTGCCAGCAGTCTCGGTATGTTTGAGTTCTTC
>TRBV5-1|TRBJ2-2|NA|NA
CASSTGHLNTGELFF
TGCGCCAGCAGCACGGGACACTTGAACACCGGGGAGCTGTTTTTT
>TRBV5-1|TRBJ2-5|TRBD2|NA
CASSWAPGLAGGKETQYF
TGCGCCAGCAGCTGGGCCCCGGGACTAGCGGGAGGGAAAGAGACCCAGTACTTC